The 7 T cell receptor beta chains below were found in one sample sequenced in a study of blood T cell repertoires in COVID-19. Produced via immunoSEQ multiplex PCR; TCRdb's table is partial and in-frame only. The repertoire includes around 400,000 clones, roughly 91% of them detected once, and around 1.7% sits in the top ten. The specimen sequenced was PBMCs or T cells enriched from blood (not recorded which). The source of these receptors is a woman aged 30 to 39 who had recovered from COVID-19.

The rearrangement joins TRBV5-1 to TRBJ1-2, with D possibly being TRBD1 (6 bases). The CDR3 has 15 amino acids. Per the germline V gene, CDR1 is SGHRS and CDR2 is YFSETQ. The germline V and J ends were trimmed by 0 bases and 0 bases, with 9 bases remaining between them. CDR3 region: CASSLEGGPNYGYTF. The DNA of the CDR3 is TGCGCCAGCAGCTTGGAGGGGGGGCCTAACTATGGCTACACCTTC.

V and J are TRBV4-1 and TRBJ2-1, with TRBD2 identical over 9 bases. The V gene's germline CDR1 is MGHRA and CDR2 YSYEKL. The CDR3 covers 14 residues. J gave up 7 bases and V 5 bases, and 6 bases lay outside the gene matches. For the CDR3, the DNA is TGCGCCAGCAGCTCTAGCGGGAATCTTAATGAGCAGTTCTTC. It yields the protein CASSSSGNLNEQFF.

The chain employs TRBV28 and TRBJ2-3; 7 bases align to TRBD1. V was pared by 5 bases and J by 8 bases, with 10 bases of the junction left unmatched. CDR1 is MDHEN and CDR2 is SYDVKM in the germline V gene. The CDR3 covers 14 residues. As DNA, the CDR3 is TGTGCCAGCAGTCGCCGGGGACAGTTGACTACGCAGTATTTT. This sequence encodes CASSRRGQLTTQYF.

The chain couples TRBV10-2 to TRBJ2-7, with TRBD2 as a possible D gene (5 bases). V lost 2 bases and J lost 0, with 8 bases in between. Germline V lookup: CDR1 WSHSY, CDR2 SAAADI. CDR3 length equals 14 residues. CDR3 protein: CASSEVAGSYEQYF. CDR3 nucleotides: TGCGCCAGCAGTGAGGTGGCGGGCTCCTACGAGCAGTACTTC.

The CDR3 here is CASSHATSGRFEQYF. CDR3 DNA: TGTGCCAGCAGCCATGCGACTAGCGGGAGGTTCGAGCAGTACTTC. The V call is TRBV5-4, the J call TRBJ2-7; TRBD2 aligns across 13 bases. The CDR3 is 15 amino acids. The J segment lost 6 bases and the V segment lost 4 bases, leaving 7 bases of the junction unmatched. The germline gives CDR1 SGHNT, CDR2 YYREEE (reference sequence).

This clone was detected a few times. The genes are TRBV7-9 and TRBJ1-4, with unresolved D. Per germline, CDR1 SEHNR and CDR2 FQNEAQ (reference sequence). V was pared by 5 bases and J by 0 bases, with 13 bases between. The CDR3 totals 16 residues. The chain's CDR3 is CASSPGLKPTNEKLFF. CDR3 nucleotide sequence: TGTGCCAGCAGCCCAGGACTGAAACCAACTAATGAAAAACTGTTTTTT.

This sequence joins TRBV19 and TRBJ2-7, with D possibly TRBD1 on 6 matching bases. The CDR3 extends over 14 amino acids. Germline assignment: CDR1 LNHDA and CDR2 SQIVND (reference sequence). V was clipped by 5 bases and J by 5 bases, with 16 bases between them. The CDR3 reads CASSFNRAVDEQYF. In nucleotides, the CDR3 is TGTGCCAGTAGTTTCAACAGGGCGGTGGACGAGCAGTACTTC.